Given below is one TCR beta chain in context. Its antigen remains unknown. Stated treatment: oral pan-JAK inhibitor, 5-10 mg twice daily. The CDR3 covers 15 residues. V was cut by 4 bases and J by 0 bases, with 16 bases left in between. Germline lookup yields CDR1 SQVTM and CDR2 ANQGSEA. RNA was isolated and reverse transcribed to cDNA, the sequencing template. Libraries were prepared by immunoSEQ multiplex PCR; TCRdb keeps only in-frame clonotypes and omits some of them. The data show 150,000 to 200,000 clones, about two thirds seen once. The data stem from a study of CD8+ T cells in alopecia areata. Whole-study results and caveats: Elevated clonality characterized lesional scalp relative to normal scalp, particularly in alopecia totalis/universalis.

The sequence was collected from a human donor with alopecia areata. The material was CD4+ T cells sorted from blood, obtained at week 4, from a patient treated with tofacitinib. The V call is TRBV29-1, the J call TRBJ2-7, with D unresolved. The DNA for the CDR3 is TGCAGCGTTGTGGGAACCGAGAGGAACTCCTACGAGCAGTACTTC. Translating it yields CSVVGTERNSYEQYF.